This TCR beta chain was captured by sequencing in a study of T cells in Graves' hyperthyroidism and ophthalmopathy. The length of the CDR3 is 14 residues. Germline CDR1 and CDR2: SGHRS and YFSETQ. V was cut by 3 bases and J by 5 bases, with 11 bases left in between. Patients showing uncontrolled infection, other autoimmune disease, pregnancy or lactation were ineligible. It was RNA transcripts that yielded the amplified TCR beta CDR3 regions. Using the HTBI primer set, a first-round RT-PCR was run on the TCR CDR3. One entry per CDR3 protein results from TCRdb running MiXCR on the multiplex PCR reads. The table records roughly 660,000 distinct CDR3 sequences, roughly 17% of them present only once.

The rearrangement links TRBV5-1 to TRBJ2-2, with D maybe TRBD2 (6 bases). This receptor was identified in a man in his forties or fifties with Graves' hyperthyroidism. Material for sequencing was blood. CDR3 loop: CASSSAGGTGELFF. Here the CDR3 DNA reads TGCGCCAGCAGCTCCGCCGGGGGTACCGGGGAGCTGTTTTTT.